The 20 T cell receptor beta chains listed next were all sequenced from one sample in a study of cytomegalovirus exposure and HLA in healthy donors. The primer mix had 60 Vbeta and 13 Jbeta primers. Measured with immunoSEQ multiplex PCR; TCRdb has only the in-frame clones, and not every one. The table has 85,000 to 120,000 clones, over 70% seen once. The sequenced sample consisted of PBMCs. The source of these receptors is a boy between 10 and 17 years old in good health and CMV-seronegative.

The chain carries TRBV5-6 and TRBJ1-2; TRBD1 aligns across 8 bases. The J segment lost 3 bases and the V segment lost 1 base, leaving 11 bases of the junction unmatched. Germline V gives CDR1 SGHDT, CDR2 YYEEEE. The CDR3 spans 17 residues. The CDR3 sequence is CASSLRSGQVVDYGYTF. The DNA of the CDR3 is TGTGCCAGCAGCTTGAGATCGGGACAGGTTGTGGACTATGGCTACACCTTC. Full variable domain (missing parts from reference TRBV5-6 and TRBJ1-2): DAGVTQSPTHLIKTRGQQVTLRCSPKSGHDTVSWYQQALGQGPQFIFQYYEEEERQRGNFPDRFSGHQFPNYSSELNVNALLLGDSALYLCASSLRSGQVVDYGYTFGSGTRLTVV.

The chain uses TRBV6-5 and TRBJ2-3, with D maybe TRBD2 (6 bases). Germline V gene data show CDR1 as MNHEY and CDR2 as SVGAGI. The ends were cut back, 0 bases at V and 2 bases at J, with 9 bases in the middle. The CDR3 consists of 15 residues. For the CDR3, the DNA is TGTGCCAGCAGTTACTCGGGCGGGGACACAGATACGCAGTATTTT. Translated: CASSYSGGDTDTQYF.

V and J are TRBV6-1 and TRBJ2-7, with 14 bases identical to TRBD2. The CDR3 is made up of 16 amino acids. The junction had 11 bases not matched to a gene; V was cut back by 4 bases and J by 9 bases. CDR1 and CDR2 (germline): MNHNS, SASEGT. In DNA form, the CDR3 reads TGTGCCAGCAGTGCGGTTTCGGGGACTAGCGGGAGTCTGCAGTACTTC. Translation gives CASSAVSGTSGSLQYF.

This chain connects TRBV11-3 to TRBJ2-2, with D possibly being TRBD2 (5 bases). This CDR3 is built from 14 residues. V dropped 1 base and J dropped 3 bases, with 6 bases sitting between them. Germline CDR1 is SGHNT and CDR2 is YENEEA. CDR3 coding DNA: TGTGCCAGCAGCTTAGCCGGGGACACCGGGGAGCTGTTTTTT. Amino acids: CASSLAGDTGELFF.

The rearrangement uses TRBV6-5 and TRBJ1-1; 11 bases are a match to TRBD1. CDR3 length: 15 amino acids. The V gene's germline CDR1 is MNHEY and CDR2 SVGAGI. The trim removed 6 bases at V and 3 bases at J, leaving 6 bases unmatched. CDR3 amino acids: CASRGQGAGDTEAFF. For the CDR3, the DNA is TGTGCCAGCAGAGGACAGGGGGCTGGGGACACTGAAGCTTTCTTT.

In this sample, this clone turned up a few times. The CDR3 DNA reads TGTGCCAGCAGTGAGCGGGGGGACACCGGGGAGCTGTTTTTT. Translating gives CASSERGDTGELFF. This sequence joins TRBV6-4 and TRBJ2-2, with TRBD2 matching over 8 bases. There are 14 residues in the CDR3. V shed 3 bases, J shed 3 bases, and the junction held 0 bases outside the gene matches. Germline CDR1 MRHNA, CDR2 SNTAGT.

This chain links TRBV30 with TRBJ1-2, with D possibly matching TRBD1 (5 bases). V shed 2 bases and J shed 8 bases, with 15 bases lying between them. Germline loops: CDR1 GTSNPN, CDR2 SVGIG (reference sequence). The CDR3 extends over 13 amino acids. CDR3 in DNA: TGTGCCTGGAGTTCTTGGGGGAGGCTGGGCTACACCTTC. This translates into CAWSSWGRLGYTF.

This clone was found once. The V and J genes are TRBV28 and TRBJ1-5; TRBD1 matches 11 bases. CDR3 length equals 13 residues. CDR1 and CDR2 (germline): MDHEN, SYDVKM. The V gene end was trimmed by 5 bases and the J gene end by 6 bases; junction bases not matched to a gene: 0. The CDR3 DNA sequence: TGTGCCAGCAGTGGGACAGGGGGTCAGCCCCAGCATTTT. This translates into CASSGTGGQPQHF. The complete variable domain, with remaining parts taken from reference TRBV28 and TRBJ1-5, reads DVKVTQSSRYLVKRTGEKVFLECVQDMDHENMFWYRQDPGLGLRLIYFSYDVKMKEKGDIPEGYSVSREKKERFSLILESASTNQTSMYLCASSGTGGQPQHFGDGTRLSIL.

The chain employs TRBV2 and TRBJ1-3; no clear D gene. Germline V gene lookup returns CDR1 SNHLY and CDR2 FYNNEI. The CDR3 is made up of 12 amino acids. Trimming cost V 6 bases and J 6 bases, with 9 bases left between them. The CDR3 region has the DNA TGTGCCAGCAGGCGGGATCTAAACACCATATATTTT. It codes for CASRRDLNTIYF.

The chain recombines TRBV5-1 with TRBJ1-1; no reliable D call. V was trimmed by 6 bases and J by 3 bases, leaving 18 bases between them. The CDR3 loop spans 15 amino acids. Germline CDR1 and CDR2: SGHRS and YFSETQ. The CDR3 nucleotides are TGCGCCAGCACCTCATTGGGTCCGCTAGACACTGAAGCTTTCTTT. It yields the protein CASTSLGPLDTEAFF.

This chain joins TRBV7-9 and TRBJ1-4; the D gene is possibly TRBD1 (5 bases). Germline V gene lookup returns CDR1 SEHNR and CDR2 FQNEAQ (reference sequence). The length of the CDR3 is 16 residues. V lost 1 base to trimming and J lost 3 bases, with 12 bases between them. The CDR3 nucleotides are TGTGCCAGCAGCTTAGGCTACGGGGGTCCTAATGAAAAACTGTTTTTT. This codes for CASSLGYGGPNEKLFF.

The chain employs TRBV27 and TRBJ1-2; 8 nucleotides align to TRBD1. Germline V CDR1 and CDR2: MNHEY, SMNVEV (reference sequence). This CDR3 has 17 amino acids. The ends lost 0 bases at V and 4 bases at J; junction bases unmatched: 10. Here the CDR3 reads CASSLSSQGAWRYGYTF. As DNA, the CDR3 is TGTGCCAGCAGTTTATCGTCGCAGGGGGCATGGCGCTATGGCTACACCTTC.

This clone was recorded once. V usage is TRBV5-1 and J usage is TRBJ2-7, with 7 bases identical to TRBD1. Trimming cost V 4 bases and J 2 bases; bases outside gene matches: 6. CDR1 is SGHRS and CDR2 is YFSETQ in the germline V gene. The CDR3 is 14 amino acids. The CDR3 DNA follows: TGCGCCAGCAGCACCGGGACAGACCCCTACGAGCAGTACTTC. It codes for CASSTGTDPYEQYF.

The chain has TRBV28 and TRBJ2-5, with 8 bases matching TRBD1. This CDR3 is 16 amino acids long. The V gene's germline CDR1 is MDHEN and CDR2 SYDVKM. The trim removed 1 base at V and 4 bases at J, leaving 8 bases unmatched. The CDR3 coding sequence is TGTGCCAGCAGTTTATTCCAGGGGGCGCTTGGAGAGACCCAGTACTTC. It encodes CASSLFQGALGETQYF.

V usage is TRBV27 and J usage is TRBJ2-2; 7 bases line up with TRBD2. Germline trimming cut 2 bases from V and 7 bases from J; bases unmatched to any gene: 10. Germline-derived CDR1 and CDR2 are MNHEY and SMNVEV (reference sequence). This CDR3 is built from 16 residues. This CDR3 is CASSLTRTRLGGELFF. The CDR3 DNA follows: TGTGCCAGCAGTTTAACCCGGACTAGGCTCGGCGGGGAGCTGTTTTTT.

The V and J genes are TRBV6-4 and TRBJ2-1, with 10 positions matching TRBD2. The CDR3 is made up of 15 amino acids. V trimming: 3 bases; J trimming: 4 bases; junction bases outside the gene matches: 3. From germline, CDR1 is MRHNA and CDR2 SNTAGT. The CDR3 region has the DNA TGTGCCAGCAGTGAAGCGGGAGGGTCATACAATGAGCAGTTCTTC. It is translated as CASSEAGGSYNEQFF.

The genes are TRBV15 and TRBJ2-3; no reliable D call. V was trimmed by 1 base and J by 4 bases, leaving 3 bases between them. The CDR3 runs to 12 residues. The germline V gene encodes CDR1 LNHNV and CDR2 YYDKDF (reference sequence). The CDR3: CATSRGPDTQYF. CDR3 in DNA: TGTGCCACCAGCAGAGGGCCAGATACGCAGTATTTT. The whole variable domain, filled in from reference TRBV15 and TRBJ2-3, reads DAMVIQNPRYQVTQFGKPVTLSCSQTLNHNVMYWYQQKSSQAPKLLFHYYDKDFNNEADTPDNFQSRRPNTSFCFLDIRSPGLGDTAMYLCATSRGPDTQYFGPGTRLTVL.

This chain connects TRBV12-2 to TRBJ1-6; the table assigns TRBD1, which was not confirmed against the DNA. TRBV12-2 is given as a pseudogene. This CDR3 contains 13 residues. The CDR3 DNA reads as TGTGCAAGTCGCTTAGACAATAATTCACCCCTCCACTTT. This translates into CASRLDNNSPLHF.

This clone was seen a few times. The gene calls are TRBV7-8 and TRBJ2-1; 10 bases are shared with TRBD2. This CDR3 has 15 residues. Losses at the gene ends were 5 bases for V and 8 bases for J; bases not matched to a gene: 9. Germline V CDR1 and CDR2: SGHVS, FQNEAQ. CDR3 in amino acids: CASSARLAGWDEQFF. Written as DNA, the CDR3 is TGTGCCAGCAGCGCCAGACTAGCGGGCTGGGATGAGCAGTTCTTC.

The rearrangement uses TRBV2 and TRBJ1-6; D is perhaps TRBD1 (6 bases). The CDR3 runs 14 residues. Germline CDR1 SNHLY, CDR2 FYNNEI. V lost 7 bases and J lost 7, with 14 bases in between. The CDR3 is CASTGQWENSPLHF. For the CDR3, the DNA is TGTGCCAGCACCGGACAGTGGGAAAATTCACCCCTCCACTTT.